Listed here are 13 T cell receptor beta chains from one sample, sequenced in a study of blood T cell repertoires in COVID-19. Generated by immunoSEQ multiplex PCR, the TCRdb table keeps only in-frame clones and is missing some. This table has 250,000 to 350,000 clones, about 80% appearing once. Sequencing input: peripheral blood. Receptors originate from a person between 65 and 80 years old with COVID-19, enrolled during active disease.

Only a few counts were recorded for this clone. This chain uses TRBV28 with TRBJ2-7; tentative D call: TRBD1 (5 bases). Germline values: CDR1 MDHEN, CDR2 SYDVKM. This CDR3 contains 13 residues. Trimming left V 7 bases short and J 0 bases short, with 10 bases between. CDR3 amino acids: CASKIQGSYEQYF. CDR3 bases: TGTGCCAGCAAGATTCAGGGCTCCTACGAGCAGTACTTC.

The gene calls are TRBV2 and TRBJ2-1; D ambiguous. The V gene lost 10 bases and the J gene lost 9 bases, with 22 bases spanning the gap. Per germline, CDR1 SNHLY and CDR2 FYNNEI. The CDR3 spans 14 residues. The CDR3 nucleotides read TGTGCCACCCGACCCCGGGTCGGTACCGGTGAGCAGTTCTTC. Protein: CATRPRVGTGEQFF.

CDR3 protein: CASSQGGWSTDTQYF. The CDR3 DNA sequence: TGCGCCAGCAGCCAAGGAGGCTGGTCAACAGATACGCAGTATTTT. The chain has TRBV4-3 and TRBJ2-3; D remains ambiguous. V lost 1 base, J lost 3 bases, and 11 bases lay in between. The CDR3 has 15 amino acids. Germline V lookup: CDR1 LGHNA, CDR2 YSLEER.

This chain joins TRBV7-2 and TRBJ2-7, with D maybe TRBD1 (6 bases). The CDR3 runs to 15 residues. Trimming shortened V by 5 bases and J by 0 bases, and 14 bases separated the two germline ends. The germline V gene encodes CDR1 SGHTA and CDR2 FQGNSA. CDR3 loop: CASSLDRKSSYEQYF. CDR3 bases: TGTGCCAGCAGCCTGGACAGAAAGAGCTCCTACGAGCAGTACTTC.

This chain's CDR3 is CASSRGGQGLDTQYF. CDR3 in DNA: TGTGCCAGCTCCCGGGGGGGCCAGGGTCTGGATACGCAGTATTTT. This rearrangement joins TRBV18 to TRBJ2-3; 8 bases line up with TRBD2. The trim removed 6 bases at V and 6 bases at J, leaving 11 bases unmatched. Looked up from germline, CDR1 is KGHSH and CDR2 is LQKENI. The CDR3 covers 15 residues.

V and J are TRBV10-2 and TRBJ2-3, with D maybe TRBD1 (7 bases). CDR1 and CDR2 (germline): WSHSY, SAAADI. The length of the CDR3 is 14 residues. V lost 4 bases and J lost 5, with 13 bases in between. CDR3: CASSGRGLGDTQYF. For the CDR3, the DNA is TGCGCCAGCAGTGGGAGGGGGCTGGGAGATACGCAGTATTTT.

About this clone itself: The same CDR3 can be traced to other DNA sequences in this sample. The CDR3 DNA reads as TGTGCCATCAGTGGGGACAGCTATGGCTACACCTTC. Translating it yields CAISGDSYGYTF. V usage is TRBV10-3 and J usage is TRBJ1-2; 7 bases line up with TRBD1. The CDR3 length is 12 residues. Germline V CDR1 and CDR2: ENHRY, SYGVKD. J lost 4 bases, V lost 4 bases, and 0 bases had no gene match.

The chain carries TRBV20-1 and TRBJ2-5; a weak D match, TRBD2 (6 bases). CDR1 and CDR2 from the germline V gene are DFQATT and SNEGSKA (reference sequence). The CDR3 spans 14 residues. The germline V and J ends were trimmed by 3 bases and 3 bases, with 14 bases remaining between them. CDR3 in DNA: TGCAGTGCTAGTTTCATGGGCGGGGAAGAGACCCAGTACTTC. Translating gives CSASFMGGEETQYF.

The chain uses TRBV11-2 and TRBJ2-7; TRBD2 matches 11 bases. The CDR3 runs to 17 residues. V shed 2 bases and J 3 bases; nucleotides not matched to a gene: 9. The germline CDR1 and CDR2 sequences are SGHAT and FQNNGV. The CDR3 region has the DNA TGTGCCAGCAGCTTACTTCGTACTAGCGGGAGCCACTACGAGCAGTACTTC. It translates to CASSLLRTSGSHYEQYF.

J is TRBJ2-2 and V is TRBV3-1 (or the pseudogene TRBV3-2); 14 positions agree with TRBD2. Trimming removed 4 bases from V and 1 base from J; junction bases left unmatched: 5. Germline CDR1 is LGHDT and CDR2 is YNNKEL (reference sequence). The CDR3 is made up of 18 amino acids. CDR3 DNA: TGTGCCAGCAGCCGCGGGACTAGCGGGGGCATGAACACCGGGGAGCTGTTTTTT. Protein sequence: CASSRGTSGGMNTGELFF.

This sequence joins TRBV7-8 and TRBJ1-2; no definite D call. Trimming took 0 bases from V and 6 from J, leaving 11 bases between them. Per germline, CDR1 SGHVS and CDR2 FQNEAQ. CDR3 length: 14 residues. The CDR3 DNA sequence: TGTGCCAGCAGCTTAGCGCTTTGGGGAGATGGCTACACCTTC. This translates into CASSLALWGDGYTF.

The rearrangement joins TRBV5-1 to TRBJ2-7; tentatively, D is TRBD1 (5 bases). This CDR3 has 15 residues. The V end was cut by 7 bases, the J end by 6 bases, with 23 bases between. Germline V lookup: CDR1 SGHRS, CDR2 YFSETQ. The CDR3 DNA is TGCGCCAGCCGGATGAGTCAGGGTTCTTATGGCGAGCAGTACTTC. It yields the protein CASRMSQGSYGEQYF.

V is TRBV27 and J is TRBJ2-7; 7 bases line up with TRBD1. The V gene's germline CDR1 is MNHEY and CDR2 SMNVEV (reference sequence). There are 13 residues in the CDR3. V dropped 5 bases and J dropped 3; count of bases not matched to a gene: 4. DNA of the CDR3: TGTGCCAGCAGTACACAGGGGCGCTACGAGCAGTACTTC. Translated: CASSTQGRYEQYF.